The source of this T cell receptor beta chain is a study of cytomegalovirus exposure and HLA in healthy donors. On the study more broadly: It was reported in a later analysis that the same platform had been used for the 120 validation repertoires as for the roughly 670 first-cohort repertoires. Notes on the study in general: The study flagged approximately 180 TCR beta chains as cytomegalovirus-associated. Subsequent analysis of the approximately 120 validation repertoires found a tendency for first-cohort TCR clusters to co-occur.

The germline CDR1 and CDR2 sequences are SGHAT and FQNNGV. V was trimmed by 8 bases and J by 2 bases, leaving 17 bases between them. The CDR3 runs 15 residues. Points on this clone: The antigen remains undetermined.

Here immunoSEQ multiplex PCR was the method, and the copy in TCRdb shows in-frame clones only, minus some. This sample carries around 240,000 clones, roughly 89% of them seen once, and the ten largest clones take roughly 0.38%. The donors were members of the validation cohort comprising about 120 subjects, separate from the approximately 700-subject first cohort. The chain has TRBV11-2 and TRBJ2-3, with a possible D match to TRBD1 (6 bases). The specimen sequenced was PBMCs. This sequence originates from a young woman in good health and CMV-seronegative. The CDR3 DNA reads TGTGCCAGCTTCGAGGGGCAGGGGTCCACAGATACGCAGTATTTT. Translation gives CASFEGQGSTDTQYF.